Each of the 5 T cell receptor beta chains below was sequenced from the same sample in a study of blood T cell repertoires in COVID-19. The protocol was immunoSEQ multiplex PCR, while the TCRdb copy is restricted to in-frame clones and leaves out a portion. The profile shows tens of thousands of clones, 86% of them singletons. The sequencing sample was made of peripheral blood. The receptors stem from a man aged 25 to 45 with acute or convalescent COVID-19.

CDR3 amino acids: CALVTGRNYGYTF. The CDR3 DNA sequence: TGTGCTTTGGTAACAGGGAGAAACTATGGCTACACCTTC. The chain couples TRBV30 to TRBJ1-2; D is perhaps TRBD1 (6 bases). Looked up from germline, CDR1 is GTSNPN and CDR2 is SVGIG (reference sequence). CDR3 length: 13 amino acids.

The rearrangement joins TRBV15 to TRBJ1-3; 7 bases line up with TRBD1. The CDR3 extends over 15 amino acids. The J segment lost 7 bases and the V segment lost 0 bases, leaving 6 bases of the junction unmatched. Germline CDR1 and CDR2: LNHNV and YYDKDF (reference sequence). The CDR3: CATSRDPGTVNTIYF. The CDR3 DNA follows: TGTGCCACCAGCAGAGACCCCGGGACAGTTAACACCATATATTTT.

This chain connects TRBV5-4 to TRBJ2-1; 10 nucleotides match TRBD2. CDR3 length equals 15 residues. Germline-derived CDR1 and CDR2 are SGHNT and YYREEE (reference sequence). V gave up 3 bases and J gave up 5 bases; unmatched junction bases: 5. The CDR3 DNA is TGTGCCAGCAGCTCACCGACTAGCGGGCACAATGAGCAGTTCTTC. It specifies CASSSPTSGHNEQFF. The entire variable domain, with the rest obtained from reference TRBV5-4 and TRBJ2-1, is as follows: ETGVTQSPTHLIKTRGQQVTLRCSSQSGHNTVSWYQQALGQGPQFIFQYYREEENGRGNFPPRFSGLQFPNYSSELNVNALELDDSALYLCASSSPTSGHNEQFFGPGTRLTVL.

The rearrangement joins TRBV30 to TRBJ1-5; D unclear. Trimming cost V 2 bases and J 3 bases, with 11 bases left between them. This CDR3 has 14 residues. CDR1 and CDR2 (germline): GTSNPN, SVGIG (reference sequence). The CDR3 here is CAWSLAGYNQPQHF. DNA for the CDR3: TGTGCCTGGAGTTTAGCCGGTTACAATCAGCCCCAGCATTTT.

The chain carries TRBV5-4 and TRBJ2-3, with a possible D match to TRBD1 (6 bases). The CDR3 loop spans 13 amino acids. CDR1 and CDR2 from the germline V gene are SGHNT and YYREEE (reference sequence). Trimming left V 7 bases short and J 1 base short, with 10 bases between. The CDR3 nucleotides are TGTGCCAGCGGAAGGACAGGCACAGATACGCAGTATTTT. Encoded protein: CASGRTGTDTQYF. Combining the CDR3 with reference TRBV5-4 and TRBJ2-3 gives the whole variable domain ETGVTQSPTHLIKTRGQQVTLRCSSQSGHNTVSWYQQALGQGPQFIFQYYREEENGRGNFPPRFSGLQFPNYSSELNVNALELDDSALYLCASGRTGTDTQYFGPGTRLTVL.